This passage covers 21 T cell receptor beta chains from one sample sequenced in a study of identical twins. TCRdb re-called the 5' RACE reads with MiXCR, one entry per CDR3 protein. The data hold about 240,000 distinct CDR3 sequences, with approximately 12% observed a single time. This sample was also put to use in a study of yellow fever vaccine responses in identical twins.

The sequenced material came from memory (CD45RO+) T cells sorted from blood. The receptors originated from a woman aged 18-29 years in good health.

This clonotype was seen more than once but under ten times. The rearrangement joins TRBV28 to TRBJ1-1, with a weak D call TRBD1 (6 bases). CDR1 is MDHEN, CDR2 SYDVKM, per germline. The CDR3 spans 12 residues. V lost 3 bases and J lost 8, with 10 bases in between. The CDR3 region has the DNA TGTGCCAGCAGTTTGAGTGGACAGGAAGCTTTCTTT. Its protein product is CASSLSGQEAFF.

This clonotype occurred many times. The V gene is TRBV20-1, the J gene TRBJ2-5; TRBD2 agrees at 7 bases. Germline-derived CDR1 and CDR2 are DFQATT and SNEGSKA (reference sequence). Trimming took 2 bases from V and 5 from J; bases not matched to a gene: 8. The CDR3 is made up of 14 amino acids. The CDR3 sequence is CSARSGTNAETQYF. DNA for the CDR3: TGCAGTGCTAGATCCGGGACTAACGCTGAGACCCAGTACTTC.

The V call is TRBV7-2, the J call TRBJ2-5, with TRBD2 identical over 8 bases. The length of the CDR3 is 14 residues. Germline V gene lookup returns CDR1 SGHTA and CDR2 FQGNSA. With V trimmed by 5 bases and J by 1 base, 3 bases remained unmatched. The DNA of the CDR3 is TGTGCCAGCAGCCCGGGGGGGTTCCAAGAGACCCAGTACTTC. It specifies CASSPGGFQETQYF.

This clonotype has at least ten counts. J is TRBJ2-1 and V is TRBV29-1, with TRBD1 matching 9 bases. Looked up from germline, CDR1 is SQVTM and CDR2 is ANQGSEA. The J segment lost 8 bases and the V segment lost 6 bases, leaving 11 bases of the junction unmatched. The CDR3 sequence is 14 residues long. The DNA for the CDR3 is TGCAGCGTGGGGGTCGGGACAGGGTCTGATGAGCAGTTCTTC. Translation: CSVGVGTGSDEQFF.

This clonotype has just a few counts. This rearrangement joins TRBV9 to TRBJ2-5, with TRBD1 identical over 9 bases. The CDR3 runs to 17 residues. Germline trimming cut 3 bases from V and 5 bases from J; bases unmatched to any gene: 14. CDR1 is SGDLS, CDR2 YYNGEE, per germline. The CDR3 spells CASSEHGGQGAGETQYF. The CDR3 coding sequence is TGTGCCAGCAGCGAACACGGGGGACAGGGCGCCGGGGAGACCCAGTACTTC.

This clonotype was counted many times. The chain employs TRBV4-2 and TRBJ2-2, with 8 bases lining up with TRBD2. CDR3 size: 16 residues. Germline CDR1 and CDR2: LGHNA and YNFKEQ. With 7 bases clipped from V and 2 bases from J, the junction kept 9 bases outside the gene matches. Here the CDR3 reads CASTQRGTQNTGELFF. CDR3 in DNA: TGTGCCAGCACTCAGCGGGGGACACAAAACACCGGGGAGCTGTTTTTT.

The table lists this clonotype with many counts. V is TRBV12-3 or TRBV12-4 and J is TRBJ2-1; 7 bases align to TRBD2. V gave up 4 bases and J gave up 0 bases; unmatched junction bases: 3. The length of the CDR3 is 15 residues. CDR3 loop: CASSSSGLSYNEQFF. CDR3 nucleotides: TGTGCCAGCAGTTCTAGCGGCCTCTCCTACAATGAGCAGTTCTTC.

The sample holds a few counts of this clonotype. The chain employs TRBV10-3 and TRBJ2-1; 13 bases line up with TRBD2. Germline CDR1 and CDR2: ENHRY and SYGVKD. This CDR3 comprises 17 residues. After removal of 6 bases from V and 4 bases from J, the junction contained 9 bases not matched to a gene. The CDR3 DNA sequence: TGTGCCATCAGGGACGGACTAGCGGGGGAGGGTTACAATGAGCAGTTCTTC. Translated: CAIRDGLAGEGYNEQFF.

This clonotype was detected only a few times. The CDR3 reads CASARTGESYEQYF. The DNA for the CDR3 is TGTGCCAGTGCCCGGACAGGGGAATCCTACGAGCAGTACTTC. The genes are TRBV3-1 and TRBJ2-7; 9 nucleotides align to TRBD1. V was pared by 9 bases and J by 1 base, with 7 bases of the junction left unmatched. Germline V CDR1 and CDR2: LGHDT, YNNKEL (reference sequence). This CDR3 region has 14 residues.

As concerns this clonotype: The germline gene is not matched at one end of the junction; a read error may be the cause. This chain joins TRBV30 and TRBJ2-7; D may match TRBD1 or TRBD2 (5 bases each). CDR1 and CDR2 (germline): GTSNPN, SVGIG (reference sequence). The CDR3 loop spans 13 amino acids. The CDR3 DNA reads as TGTGCCCGGAGTGGGGCCGAACTAGGACGGCAGTACTTC. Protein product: CARSGAELGRQYF.

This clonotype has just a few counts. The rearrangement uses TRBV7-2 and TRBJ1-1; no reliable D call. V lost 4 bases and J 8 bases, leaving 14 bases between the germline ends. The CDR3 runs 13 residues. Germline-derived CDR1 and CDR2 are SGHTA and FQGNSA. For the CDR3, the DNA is TGTGCCAGCAGCTCTGGCCCGGCGCGGGAAGCTTTCTTT. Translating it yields CASSSGPAREAFF.

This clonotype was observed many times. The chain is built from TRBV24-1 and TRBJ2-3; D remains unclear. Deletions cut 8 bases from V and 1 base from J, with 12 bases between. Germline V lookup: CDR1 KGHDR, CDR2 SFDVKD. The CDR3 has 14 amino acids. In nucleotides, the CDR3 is TGTGCCACCACATCGGGCGCCGGCACAGATACGCAGTATTTT. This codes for CATTSGAGTDTQYF.

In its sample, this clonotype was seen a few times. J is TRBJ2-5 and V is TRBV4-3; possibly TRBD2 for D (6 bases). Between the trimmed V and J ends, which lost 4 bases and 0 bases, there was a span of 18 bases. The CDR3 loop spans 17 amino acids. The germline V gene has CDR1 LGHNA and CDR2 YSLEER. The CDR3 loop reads CASSPLVSGGNQETQYF. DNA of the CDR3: TGCGCCAGCAGCCCATTAGTGAGTGGAGGGAACCAAGAGACCCAGTACTTC.

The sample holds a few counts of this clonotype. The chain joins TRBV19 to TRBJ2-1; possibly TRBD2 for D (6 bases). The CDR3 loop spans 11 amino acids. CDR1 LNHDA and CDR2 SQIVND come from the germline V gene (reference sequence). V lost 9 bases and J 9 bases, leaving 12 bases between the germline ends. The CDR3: CASRLGGEQFF. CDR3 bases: TGTGCCAGCCGCCTCGGGGGTGAGCAGTTCTTC.

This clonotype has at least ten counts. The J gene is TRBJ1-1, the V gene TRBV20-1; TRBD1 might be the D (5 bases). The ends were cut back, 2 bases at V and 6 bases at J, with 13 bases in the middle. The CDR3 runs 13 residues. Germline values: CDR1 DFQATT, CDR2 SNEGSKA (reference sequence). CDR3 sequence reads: CSARSQGVSEAFF. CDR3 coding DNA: TGCAGTGCTAGATCCCAGGGAGTATCTGAAGCTTTCTTT.

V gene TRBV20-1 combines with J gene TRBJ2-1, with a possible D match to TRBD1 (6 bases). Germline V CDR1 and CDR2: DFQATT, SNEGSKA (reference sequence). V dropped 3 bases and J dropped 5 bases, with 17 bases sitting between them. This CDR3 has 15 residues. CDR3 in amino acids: CSASGLGAVNNEQFF. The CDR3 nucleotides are TGCAGTGCTAGCGGTCTGGGGGCCGTGAACAATGAGCAGTTCTTC.

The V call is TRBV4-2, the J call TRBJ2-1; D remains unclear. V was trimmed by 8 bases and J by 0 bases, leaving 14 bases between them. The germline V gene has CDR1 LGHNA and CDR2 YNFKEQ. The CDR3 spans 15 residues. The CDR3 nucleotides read TGTGCCAGCTCATCCCGAGCAACCTCCTACAATGAGCAGTTCTTC. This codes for CASSSRATSYNEQFF.

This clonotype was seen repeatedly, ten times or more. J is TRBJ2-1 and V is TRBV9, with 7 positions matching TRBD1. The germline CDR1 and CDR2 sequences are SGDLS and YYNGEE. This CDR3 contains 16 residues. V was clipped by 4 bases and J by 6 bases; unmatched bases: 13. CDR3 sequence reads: CASSTSTGKKSNEQFF. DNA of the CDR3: TGTGCCAGCAGCACCTCGACAGGGAAAAAAAGCAATGAGCAGTTCTTC. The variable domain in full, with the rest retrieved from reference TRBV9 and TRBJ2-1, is DSGVTQTPKHLITATGQRVTLRCSPRSGDLSVYWYQQSLDQGLQFLIQYYNGEERAKGNILERFSAQQFPDLHSELNLSSLELGDSALYFCASSTSTGKKSNEQFFGPGTRLTVL.

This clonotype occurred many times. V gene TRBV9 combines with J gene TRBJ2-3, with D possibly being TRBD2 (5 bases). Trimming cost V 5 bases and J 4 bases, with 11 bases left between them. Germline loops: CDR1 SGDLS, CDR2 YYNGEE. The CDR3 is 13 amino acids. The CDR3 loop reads CASSPRGSDTQYF. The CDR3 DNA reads TGTGCCAGCAGTCCAAGAGGGTCAGATACGCAGTATTTT.

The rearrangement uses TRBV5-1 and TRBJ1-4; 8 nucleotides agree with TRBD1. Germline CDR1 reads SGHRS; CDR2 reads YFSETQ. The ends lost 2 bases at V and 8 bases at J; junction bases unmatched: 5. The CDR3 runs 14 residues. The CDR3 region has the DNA TGCGCCAGCAGCTTACAGGGGGGGGAAGAAAAACTGTTTTTT. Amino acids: CASSLQGGEEKLFF.

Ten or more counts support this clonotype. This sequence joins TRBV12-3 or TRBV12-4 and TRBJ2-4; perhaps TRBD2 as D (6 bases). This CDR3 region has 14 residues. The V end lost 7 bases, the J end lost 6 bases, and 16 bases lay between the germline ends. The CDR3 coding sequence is TGTGCCAGCACCTGGCGGGGAGTGGGAAACATTCAGTACTTC. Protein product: CASTWRGVGNIQYF.